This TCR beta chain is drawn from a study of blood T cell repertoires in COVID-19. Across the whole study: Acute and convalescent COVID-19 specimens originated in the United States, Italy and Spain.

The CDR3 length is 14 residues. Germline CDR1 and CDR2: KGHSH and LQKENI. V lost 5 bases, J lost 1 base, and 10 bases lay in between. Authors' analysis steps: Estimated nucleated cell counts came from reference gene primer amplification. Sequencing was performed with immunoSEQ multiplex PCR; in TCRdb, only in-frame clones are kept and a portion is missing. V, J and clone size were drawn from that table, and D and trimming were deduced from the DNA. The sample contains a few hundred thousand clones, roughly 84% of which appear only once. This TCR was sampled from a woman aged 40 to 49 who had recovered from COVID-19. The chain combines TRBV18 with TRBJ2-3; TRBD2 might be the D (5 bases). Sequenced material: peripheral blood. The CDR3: CASSGRGRTDTQYF. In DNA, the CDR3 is TGTGCCAGCTCAGGTCGGGGTCGCACAGATACGCAGTATTTT. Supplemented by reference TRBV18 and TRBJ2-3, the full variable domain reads NAGVMQNPRHLVRRRGQEARLRCSPMKGHSHVYWYRQLPEEGLKFMVYLQKENIIDESGMPKERFSAEFPKEGPSILRIQQVVRGDSAAYFCASSGRGRTDTQYFGPGTRLTVL.